This TCR beta chain is drawn from a study of CD8+CD57+ T cells in acquired aplastic anemia. Study-wide results and caveats: With respect to CD8+ Simpson's diversity, patients and controls did not differ significantly. Almost 30 CD8+ CDR3 sequences occurred in both the patients and the controls.

CD8+CD57+ cell expansion had been shown by flow cytometry in patients chosen for sequencing. The blood sampling took place in patients who had so far received no therapy. Template material for TCR beta VDJ and CDR3 profiling consisted of genomic DNA. TCRdb recomputed calls from the reads with MiXCR, one row per CDR3 protein. Among more than 150,000 distinct CDR3 sequences, less than 60% were seen once, and the ten largest hold under 2%. This clonotype was picked up a small number of times. Its antigen is not known. V dropped 4 bases and J dropped 3; count of bases not matched to a gene: 28. This CDR3 comprises 22 residues.

Input material: sorted CD4+, CD8+, or CD8+CD57+ T cells (not recorded which) from PBMCs. The TCR comes from a human donor with aplastic anemia. This chain links TRBV12-3 or TRBV12-4 with TRBJ2-7; 9 bases are shared with TRBD2. The CDR3 loop is CASSSQPTQAGGDIKTFYEQYF. The CDR3, as DNA: TGTGCCAGCAGTTCCCAGCCCACACAAGCGGGAGGAGATATAAAGACCTTCTACGAGCAGTACTTC.